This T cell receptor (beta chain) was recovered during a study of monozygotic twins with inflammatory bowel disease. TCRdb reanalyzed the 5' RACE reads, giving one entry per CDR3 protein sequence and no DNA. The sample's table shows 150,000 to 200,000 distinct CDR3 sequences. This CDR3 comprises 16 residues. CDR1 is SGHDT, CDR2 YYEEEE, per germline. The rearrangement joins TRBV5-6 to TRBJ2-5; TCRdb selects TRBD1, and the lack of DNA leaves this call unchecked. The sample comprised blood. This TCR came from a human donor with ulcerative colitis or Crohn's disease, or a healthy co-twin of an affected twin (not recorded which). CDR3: CASSRQDNRDRKTQYF.